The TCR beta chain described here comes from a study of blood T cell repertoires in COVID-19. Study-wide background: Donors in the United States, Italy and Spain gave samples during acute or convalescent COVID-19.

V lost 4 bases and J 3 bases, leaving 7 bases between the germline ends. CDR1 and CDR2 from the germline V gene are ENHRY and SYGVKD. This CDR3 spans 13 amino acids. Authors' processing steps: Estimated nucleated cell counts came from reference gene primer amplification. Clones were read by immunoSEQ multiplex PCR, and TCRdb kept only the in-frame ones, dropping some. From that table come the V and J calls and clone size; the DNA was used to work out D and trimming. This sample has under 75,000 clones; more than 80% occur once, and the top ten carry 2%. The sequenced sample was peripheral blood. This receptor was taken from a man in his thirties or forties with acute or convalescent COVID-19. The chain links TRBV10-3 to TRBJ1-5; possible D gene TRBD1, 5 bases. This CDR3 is CAISGQLNQPQHF. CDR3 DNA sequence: TGTGCCATCAGTGGACAGCTCAATCAGCCCCAGCATTTT.